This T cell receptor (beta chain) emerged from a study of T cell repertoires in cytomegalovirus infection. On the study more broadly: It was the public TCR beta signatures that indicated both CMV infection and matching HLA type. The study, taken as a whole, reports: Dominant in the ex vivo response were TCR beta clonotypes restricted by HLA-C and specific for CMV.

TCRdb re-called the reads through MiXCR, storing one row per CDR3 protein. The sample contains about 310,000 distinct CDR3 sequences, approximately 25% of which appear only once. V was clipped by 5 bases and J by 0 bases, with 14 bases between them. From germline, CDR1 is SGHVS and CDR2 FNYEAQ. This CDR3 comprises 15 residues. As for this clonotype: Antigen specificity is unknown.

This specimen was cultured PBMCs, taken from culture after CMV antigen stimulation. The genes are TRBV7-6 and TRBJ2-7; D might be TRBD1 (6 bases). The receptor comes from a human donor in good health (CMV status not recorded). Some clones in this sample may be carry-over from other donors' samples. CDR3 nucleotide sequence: TGTGCCAGCAGCCCAGGGGCAGGGAGCTCCTACGAGCAGTACTTC. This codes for CASSPGAGSSYEQYF.